This entry is about one TCR beta chain. This entry comes from a study of blood T cell repertoires in COVID-19. Background on the study: There were acute and convalescent COVID-19 samples, and they came from the United States, Italy and Spain.

Germline values: CDR1 GTSNPN, CDR2 SVGIG (reference sequence). V lost 0 bases, J lost 2 bases, and 8 bases lay in between. The length of the CDR3 is 13 residues. Study processing details: Reference gene primers were amplified, and this amplification served to estimate nucleated cell counts. The table came from immunoSEQ multiplex PCR; TCRdb's copy has only in-frame clones and leaves some out. V and J calls and clone size are copied from that table; D and trimming were computed from the DNA. The sample comprises 370,000 or so clones, about 80% of which are singletons, and around 1.1% rests with the top ten.

The chain joins TRBV30 to TRBJ2-7; maybe TRBD1 (6 bases). Sequencing was performed on peripheral blood. This sequence was found in a human donor with acute or convalescent COVID-19. The donor label of this sample is uncertain. This CDR3 is CAWSVGGTYEQYF. As DNA, the CDR3 is TGTGCCTGGAGTGTAGGGGGAACCTACGAGCAGTACTTC.